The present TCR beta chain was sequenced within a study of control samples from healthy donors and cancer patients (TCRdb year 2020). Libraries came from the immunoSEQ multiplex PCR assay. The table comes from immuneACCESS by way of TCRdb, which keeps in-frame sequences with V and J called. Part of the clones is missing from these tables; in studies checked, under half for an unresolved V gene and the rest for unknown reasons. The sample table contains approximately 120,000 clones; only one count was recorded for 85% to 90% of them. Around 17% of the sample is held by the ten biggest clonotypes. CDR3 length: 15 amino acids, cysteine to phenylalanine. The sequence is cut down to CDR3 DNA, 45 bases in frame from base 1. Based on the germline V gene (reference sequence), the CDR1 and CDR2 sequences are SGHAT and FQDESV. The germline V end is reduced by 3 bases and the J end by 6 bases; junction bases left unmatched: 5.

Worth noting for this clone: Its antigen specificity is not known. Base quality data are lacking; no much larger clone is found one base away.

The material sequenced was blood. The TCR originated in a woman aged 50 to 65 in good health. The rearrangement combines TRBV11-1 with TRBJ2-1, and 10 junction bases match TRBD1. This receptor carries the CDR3 CASSFPDRGSNEQFF. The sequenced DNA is TGTGCCAGCAGCTTTCCGGACAGGGGGAGCAATGAGCAGTTCTTC.